A selection of T cell receptor beta chains follows, all from one sample in a study of T cell responses to AZD1222 COVID-19 vaccine. The protocol was immunoSEQ multiplex PCR, while the TCRdb copy is restricted to in-frame clones and leaves out a portion. The sample includes 130,000 to 150,000 clones, about nine tenths of them seen just once. The starting material was peripheral blood, obtained on day 0 of AZD1222 vaccination. The receptors stem from an adult in good health. The CDR3 runs from the conserved cysteine through the conserved F or W. Fields, in order: V gene, clone size, D gene, J gene, CDR3 DNA, CDR3 protein. A D gene is named only where the DNA matches it firmly. The size entry is marked missing in some rows and otherwise reads once, few, many or a size class.

TRBV19	few	TRBD1	TRBJ1-2	TGTGCCAGCCAGCCGGGACAGGGAGACTATGGCTACACCTTC	CASQPGQGDYGYTF
TRBV28	-	-	TRBJ1-1	TGTGCCAGCAGTTTAAGGGGGGGGAACACTGAAGCTTTCTTT	CASSLRGGNTEAFF
TRBV5-1	-	-	TRBJ1-3	TGCGCCAGCAGCTTGGATGGCGGAAACACCATATATTTT	CASSLDGGNTIYF
TRBV18	few	-	TRBJ1-1	TGTGCCAGCTCACCACAAGTGAACACTGAAGCTTTCTTT	CASSPQVNTEAFF
TRBV20-1	-	-	TRBJ2-5	TGCAGTGCTGGGAAAGAGACCCAGTACTTC	CSAGKETQYF
TRBV10-1	-	-	TRBJ2-3	TGCGCCAGGTCGACAGGCCCCCGTCCGCAGTATTTT	CARSTGPRPQYF
TRBV4-1	-	-	TRBJ2-3	TGCGCCAGCAGCCAAGCGGGTACTGGGGGAGCCACAGATACGCAGTATTTT	CASSQAGTGGATDTQYF
TRBV18	once	-	TRBJ1-5	TGTGCCAGCTCAGGCGGGAACAATCAGCCCCAGCATTTT	CASSGGNNQPQHF
TRBV5-4	-	-	TRBJ2-7	TGTGCCAGCAGCTCCGGACGTACTCTCTCCTACGAGCAGTACTTC	CASSSGRTLSYEQYF
TRBV11-2	-	-	TRBJ2-5	TGTGCCACCAGAGGCGGAAGGGAGACCCAGTACTTC	CATRGGRETQYF
TRBV18	-	TRBD2	TRBJ2-7	TGTGCCAGCTCACCGGCTAGCGGGGGGTCAAGCTCCTACGAGCAGTACTTC	CASSPASGGSSSYEQYF
TRBV10-3	once	-	TRBJ1-2	TGTGCCACACTCCGACCCGACGGAAACTATGGCTACACCTTC	CATLRPDGNYGYTF
TRBV19	-	TRBD1	TRBJ1-5	TGTGCCAGTAGTCCTCAGACAGGGGGCAATCAGCCCCAGCATTTT	CASSPQTGGNQPQHF